The next 30 T cell receptor beta chains were all read from a single sample in a study of sequential checkpoint blockade in melanoma. As to treatment: randomized to nivolumab then ipilimumab (arm A) or the reverse (arm B). Profiling relied on immunoSEQ multiplex PCR, and the TCRdb table lists in-frame clones only, not all of them. The sample comprises about 21,000 clones, approximately 30% of which are singletons, and 5.5% to 7.5% rests with the top ten. The source material was tumor tissue (inferred from file names), sampled from a patient given nivolumab and ipilimumab in sequence. The source of these receptors is a human donor with melanoma.

The genes are TRBV7-7 and TRBJ2-2, with D perhaps assigned TRBD1 or TRBD2 (6 bases each). CDR1 and CDR2 (germline): SSHAT, FNYEAQ (reference sequence). Trimming cost V 5 bases and J 7 bases, with 17 bases left between them. The CDR3 is 15 residues long. CDR3 sequence (DNA): TGTGCCAGCAGCCCAGTGGACGGGGGCCACGGGGAGCTGTTTTTT. Protein sequence: CASSPVDGGHGELFF. The variable domain in full, with the rest retrieved from reference TRBV7-7 and TRBJ2-2, is GAGVSQSPRYKVTKRGQDVTLRCDPISSHATLYWYQQALGQGPEFLTYFNYEAQPDKSGLPSDRFSAERPEGSISTLTIQRTEQRDSAMYRCASSPVDGGHGELFFGEGSRLTVL.

This clone occurred a few times. The gene calls are TRBV6-7 and TRBJ2-3; possible D gene TRBD1, 6 bases. TRBV6-7 is sorted into the ORF group, with uncertain function. V gave up 5 bases and J gave up 2 bases, with 14 bases separating them. This CDR3 region has 15 residues. The DNA of the CDR3 is TGTGCCAGCAGTGAAGTTGGACAGATCACAGATACGCAGTATTTT. This codes for CASSEVGQITDTQYF.

The chain joins TRBV9 to TRBJ1-4; D possibly corresponds to TRBD1 (5 bases). This CDR3 comprises 18 residues. Germline values: CDR1 SGDLS, CDR2 YYNGEE. Deletions cut 4 bases from V and 5 bases from J, with 24 bases between. In DNA form, the CDR3 reads TGTGCCAGCAGCCCGCCCGGGGCAGGGCCCTATGGCAATGAAAAACTGTTTTTT. Translating gives CASSPPGAGPYGNEKLFF.

This chain uses TRBV19 with TRBJ2-1; D is uncertain. The CDR3 has 14 residues. Per the germline V gene, CDR1 is LNHDA and CDR2 is SQIVND (reference sequence). Trimming took off 5 bases at V and 6 bases at J, with 14 bases between the two ends. CDR3 coding DNA: TGTGCCAGTAGTCTTGACACTTTGACCAATGAGCAGTTCTTC. Translating it yields CASSLDTLTNEQFF. The variable domain in full, completed from reference TRBV19 and TRBJ2-1, reads DGGITQSPKYLFRKEGQNVTLSCEQNLNHDAMYWYRQDPGQGLRLIYYSQIVNDFQKGDIAEGYSVSREKKESFPLTVTSAQKNPTAFYLCASSLDTLTNEQFFGPGTRLTVL.

Ten or more counts support this clone. DNA for the CDR3: TGTGCCAGCAGCTTCGGGACAGTGAACACTGAAGCTTTCTTT. Translation: CASSFGTVNTEAFF. The chain is built from TRBV11-3 and TRBJ1-1; 7 positions agree with TRBD1. The CDR3 length is 14 residues. Per the germline V gene, CDR1 is SGHNT and CDR2 is YENEEA. V lost 3 bases and J lost 0; bases outside the gene matches: 1.

The rearrangement uses TRBV11-3 and TRBJ1-5; no reliable D call. Germline CDR1 and CDR2: SGHNT and YENEEA. Trimming took off 6 bases at V and 1 base at J, with 10 bases between the two ends. The CDR3 is made up of 14 amino acids. In DNA, the CDR3 is TGTGCCAGCAGGCCGGGGAGCAGCAATCAGCCCCAGCATTTT. Translating it yields CASRPGSSNQPQHF.

This clone has just a few counts. The chain links TRBV11-3 to TRBJ2-1, with D perhaps TRBD1 (5 bases). Trimming removed 4 bases at V and 5 bases at J, with 12 bases between. Germline V gene lookup returns CDR1 SGHNT and CDR2 YENEEA. The length of the CDR3 is 14 residues. CDR3 region: CASSSEGADNEQFF. CDR3 in DNA: TGTGCCAGCAGCTCCGAAGGGGCAGACAATGAGCAGTTCTTC.

This clone is termed medium-sized (0.01 to 0.1%). V gene TRBV6-8 combines with J gene TRBJ2-3; D uncertain. Per the germline V gene, CDR1 is MNHGY and CDR2 is SAAAGT. Trimming took 6 bases from V and 5 from J, leaving 9 bases between them. The CDR3 is made up of 12 amino acids. DNA for the CDR3: TGTGCCAGCAGCCCAAACGGAGATACGCAGTATTTT. Translating gives CASSPNGDTQYF.

The chain combines TRBV25-1 with TRBJ2-3; TRBD1 matches 7 bases. The V gene's germline CDR1 is MGHDK and CDR2 SYGVNS. V lost 8 bases to trimming and J lost 4 bases; unmatched junction nucleotides: 12. The CDR3 runs 15 residues. The CDR3 sequence: CASEGAPPSADTQYF. The CDR3 DNA is TGTGCCAGCGAGGGGGCCCCACCGTCCGCAGATACGCAGTATTTT.

In this sample, this clone turned up a few times. The chain links TRBV30 to TRBJ2-7; TRBD1 matches 7 bases. Germline V lookup: CDR1 GTSNPN, CDR2 SVGIG (reference sequence). The CDR3 runs to 12 residues. The J segment lost 5 bases and the V segment lost 5 bases, leaving 6 bases of the junction unmatched. CDR3 sequence: CAWDRVPNEQYF. The CDR3 DNA follows: TGTGCCTGGGACAGGGTACCGAACGAGCAGTACTTC. Full variable domain (outside the CDR3, taken from reference TRBV30 and TRBJ2-7): SQTIHQWPATLVQPVGSPLSLECTVEGTSNPNLYWYRQAAGRGLQLLFYSVGIGQISSEVPQNLSASRPQDRQFILSSKKLLLSDSGFYLCAWDRVPNEQYFGPGTRLTVT.

This rearrangement joins TRBV15 to TRBJ1-3, with a tentative D call TRBD1 (5 bases). The V gene lost 1 base and the J gene lost 3 bases, with 10 bases spanning the gap. Germline loops: CDR1 LNHNV, CDR2 YYDKDF (reference sequence). This CDR3 contains 15 residues. The CDR3 protein is CATSRVGGDGNTIYF. The CDR3 coding sequence is TGTGCCACCAGCAGAGTAGGAGGGGATGGAAACACCATATATTTT.

This clone was seen only a few times. J is TRBJ1-4 and V is TRBV19; TRBD1 matches at 7 bases. The germline gives CDR1 LNHDA, CDR2 SQIVND (reference sequence). This CDR3 is 14 amino acids long. J lost 5 bases, V lost 10 bases, and 10 bases had no gene match. The CDR3 DNA reads as TGTGCCACCAGGGACAGTTGGGAGAATGAAAAACTGTTTTTT. This gives the protein CATRDSWENEKLFF. Combining the CDR3 with reference TRBV19 and TRBJ1-4 gives the whole variable domain DGGITQSPKYLFRKEGQNVTLSCEQNLNHDAMYWYRQDPGQGLRLIYYSQIVNDFQKGDIAEGYSVSREKKESFPLTVTSAQKNPTAFYLCATRDSWENEKLFFGSGTQLSVL.

The CDR3 nucleotides read TGCGCCAGCAGCTTGATGGACAAGGGCGACACCGGGGAGCTGTTTTTT. Translated, it gives CASSLMDKGDTGELFF. The chain has TRBV5-1 and TRBJ2-2, with D perhaps TRBD1 (5 bases). The CDR3 contains 16 residues. V lost 1 base to trimming and J lost 3 bases, with 13 bases between them. Germline assignment: CDR1 SGHRS and CDR2 YFSETQ.

The V call is TRBV19, the J call TRBJ2-6; D unresolved. CDR3 length: 15 residues. V was clipped by 7 bases and J by 0 bases, with 10 bases between them. Germline CDR1 reads LNHDA; CDR2 reads SQIVND (reference sequence). The CDR3 is CASTQGYSGANVLTF. DNA for the CDR3: TGTGCCAGTACCCAAGGCTACTCTGGGGCCAACGTCCTGACTTTC.

The CDR3 coding sequence is TGTGCCAGTAGTATGCGGGACAGGGTAAGTCAGCCCCAGCATTTT. Its translation: CASSMRDRVSQPQHF. The chain recombines TRBV19 with TRBJ1-5; 9 bases are a match to TRBD1. This CDR3 comprises 15 residues. The junction had 6 bases not matched to a gene; V was cut back by 3 bases and J by 6 bases. CDR1 and CDR2 from the germline V gene are LNHDA and SQIVND (reference sequence).

CDR3 loop: CASSAGTSGRSSEQYF. The CDR3 DNA follows: TGTGCCAGCAGCGCAGGGACTAGCGGGAGGTCGAGCGAGCAGTACTTC. The V and J genes are TRBV9 and TRBJ2-7, with TRBD2 matching 15 bases. V trimming: 3 bases; J trimming: 6 bases; junction bases outside the gene matches: 7. The CDR3 has 16 amino acids. From germline, CDR1 is SGDLS and CDR2 YYNGEE.

This clone appeared a few times. Its ends do not fully match the called genes, so a read error is possible. The chain employs TRBV6-8 and TRBJ2-3; TRBD1 is a possible D gene (6 bases). CDR3 length equals 16 residues. CDR1 is MNHGY and CDR2 is SAAAGT in the germline V gene. As DNA, the CDR3 is TGTGCCATCAGTGCTACGACCCAGGGGATCACAGATACGCAGTATTTT. Translating gives CAISATTQGITDTQYF.

This chain links TRBV11-3 with TRBJ2-5, with D tentatively TRBD1 or TRBD2 (5 bases each). Germline CDR1 reads SGHNT; CDR2 reads YENEEA. CDR3 length equals 14 residues. Trimming removed 4 bases at V and 4 bases at J, with 13 bases between. CDR3 residues: CASSYHGTSETQYF. The DNA of the CDR3 is TGTGCCAGCAGCTACCACGGGACCTCAGAGACCCAGTACTTC.

The genes are TRBV11-3 and TRBJ2-3; D ambiguous. Germline-derived CDR1 and CDR2 are SGHNT and YENEEA. The CDR3 runs to 14 residues. The V gene lost 4 bases and the J gene lost 6 bases, with 14 bases spanning the gap. The CDR3, as DNA: TGTGCCAGCAGCTCTCCCTCGGGTGCCGATACGCAGTATTTT. Protein: CASSSPSGADTQYF.

This clone appeared a few times. The rearrangement links TRBV28 to TRBJ2-1, with 9 bases matching TRBD1. Germline values: CDR1 MDHEN, CDR2 SYDVKM. Unmatched junction bases numbered 11, after V lost 5 bases and J lost 6 bases. The CDR3 runs 16 residues. CDR3 loop: CASSITSGQGSNEQFF. In DNA form, the CDR3 reads TGTGCCAGCAGTATTACTTCGGGACAGGGTAGCAATGAGCAGTTCTTC.

This chain joins TRBV19 and TRBJ2-1, with D hard to call. This CDR3 spans 15 amino acids. The germline CDR1 and CDR2 sequences are LNHDA and SQIVND (reference sequence). Trimming shortened V by 0 bases and J by 9 bases, and 15 bases separated the two germline ends. The CDR3 spells CASSIDPLAGGEQFF. The CDR3 nucleotides read TGTGCCAGTAGTATAGATCCCCTGGCAGGCGGTGAGCAGTTCTTC.

This sequence joins TRBV29-1 and TRBJ1-2; 11 bases map to TRBD1. Trimming removed 6 bases from V and 6 bases from J; junction bases left unmatched: 6. The CDR3 covers 13 residues. Germline V gives CDR1 SQVTM, CDR2 ANQGSEA. CDR3 region: CSVRDRGLDGYTF. As DNA, the CDR3 is TGCAGCGTCCGGGACAGGGGGTTAGATGGCTACACCTTC.

This rearrangement joins TRBV9 to TRBJ1-2; D is uncertain. The germline CDR1 and CDR2 sequences are SGDLS and YYNGEE. Deletions cut 3 bases from V and 3 bases from J, with 9 bases between. The CDR3 consists of 13 residues. The CDR3: CASSADVDYGYTF. In nucleotides, the CDR3 is TGTGCCAGCAGCGCCGACGTTGACTATGGCTACACCTTC.

This clone was counted only a few times. The CDR3, as DNA: TGTGCCAGCAGTCCGGACGGGACCGGGGCAGATACGCAGTATTTT. It encodes CASSPDGTGADTQYF. This sequence joins TRBV28 and TRBJ2-3; the D call may be TRBD1 or TRBD2 (5 bases each). V lost 5 bases and J 4 bases, leaving 16 bases between the germline ends. The CDR3 length is 15 residues. Germline V gives CDR1 MDHEN, CDR2 SYDVKM. The whole variable domain, filled in from reference TRBV28 and TRBJ2-3, reads DVKVTQSSRYLVKRTGEKVFLECVQDMDHENMFWYRQDPGLGLRLIYFSYDVKMKEKGDIPEGYSVSREKKERFSLILESASTNQTSMYLCASSPDGTGADTQYFGPGTRLTVL.

This clone was seen only a few times. The chain recombines TRBV19 with TRBJ1-5, with D maybe TRBD1 (5 bases). Germline V gene sequence: CDR1 LNHDA, CDR2 SQIVND (reference sequence). The CDR3 sequence is 14 residues long. Trimming took 3 bases from V and 0 from J, leaving 6 bases between them. The CDR3 DNA sequence: TGTGCCAGTAGTATTCAGGGTAGCAATCAGCCCCAGCATTTT. As protein: CASSIQGSNQPQHF.

CDR3 in amino acids: CASSLSRDLNTEAFF. CDR3 bases: TGCGCCAGCAGCTTGTCCAGGGACCTGAACACTGAAGCTTTCTTT. The rearrangement joins TRBV5-1 to TRBJ1-1; a possible D gene is TRBD1 (5 bases). This CDR3 has 15 residues. Trimming cost V 1 base and J 0 bases, with 10 bases left between them. CDR1 and CDR2 from the germline V gene are SGHRS and YFSETQ.

This clone was counted a few times. The CDR3 DNA reads TGTGCCAGCAGTTACTCGCCTCGCCCGGGACAGGACTATGGCTACACCTTC. As protein: CASSYSPRPGQDYGYTF. V and J are TRBV6-8 and TRBJ1-2; 8 bases are a match to TRBD1. V trimming: 0 bases; J trimming: 3 bases; junction bases outside the gene matches: 9. CDR1 is MNHGY and CDR2 is SAAAGT in the germline V gene. This CDR3 spans 17 amino acids.

There are a few counts of this clone. This chain joins TRBV13 and TRBJ2-7; possible D gene TRBD1, 7 bases. The CDR3 length is 14 residues. The germline gives CDR1 PRHDT, CDR2 FYEKMQ (reference sequence). V was pared by 8 bases and J by 3 bases, with 17 bases between. The CDR3 sequence: CASRRAGGNYEQYF. Here the CDR3 DNA reads TGTGCCAGCCGCCGGGCAGGGGGGAACTACGAGCAGTACTTC.

The genes are TRBV19 and TRBJ2-7, with D possibly TRBD1 on 5 matching bases. Trimming shortened V by 4 bases and J by 3 bases, and 13 bases separated the two germline ends. This CDR3 is 14 amino acids long. CDR1 is LNHDA and CDR2 is SQIVND in the germline V gene (reference sequence). The CDR3 region has the DNA TGTGCCAGTAGTACAGGGTCAGGCTTCTACGAGCAGTACTTC. The encoded protein is CASSTGSGFYEQYF. Together with reference TRBV19 and TRBJ2-7, the CDR3 gives the full variable domain: DGGITQSPKYLFRKEGQNVTLSCEQNLNHDAMYWYRQDPGQGLRLIYYSQIVNDFQKGDIAEGYSVSREKKESFPLTVTSAQKNPTAFYLCASSTGSGFYEQYFGPGTRLTVT.

By proportion, this clone is medium-sized (0.01 to 0.1%). The J gene is TRBJ2-3, the V gene TRBV28, with D perhaps matching TRBD1 (5 bases). The CDR3 is made up of 14 amino acids. Trimming took 5 bases from V and 2 from J, leaving 11 bases between them. Germline V gives CDR1 MDHEN, CDR2 SYDVKM. The CDR3 is CASSPLTATDTQYF. The CDR3 DNA reads as TGTGCCAGCAGTCCTTTGACAGCCACAGATACGCAGTATTTT.